The sequence of this T cell receptor beta chain was determined in a study of blood T cells in healthy people across ages. This clonotype showed up just once. A much larger clone lies one base from this, so it may be a read error. A second PCR, run for roughly 7 to 11 cycles, used a sample-barcoded 5' primer plus a J-beta primer mix. TCRdb passed the 5' RACE reads through MiXCR, listing each CDR3 protein once. The sample includes about 1 million distinct CDR3 sequences, 40% to 45% of them seen just once. Germline CDR1 is SQVTM and CDR2 is ANQGSEA. The CDR3 is 11 amino acids. The germline V and J ends were trimmed by 6 bases and 10 bases, with 15 bases remaining between them.

The chain couples TRBV29-1 to TRBJ1-2; D unclear. The receptor comes from a woman aged 60 to 75 in good health. The sequencing input was blood. The DNA for the CDR3 is TGCAGCGTCGAGATCGCGGGCCACTACACCTTC. This translates into CSVEIAGHYTF.